This TCR beta chain was sequenced during a study of cytomegalovirus exposure and HLA in healthy donors. General study findings and limits: The classifier reportedly diagnosed cytomegalovirus status with high sensitivity and specificity. Later analysis showed most CMV-associated TCR beta chains appearing HLA-restricted. Follow-up analysis later connected one missense variant in DCLRE1C with trimming of TCR beta V- and J-genes.

About this clone: The target antigen is unknown.

The V gene's germline CDR1 is MGHDK and CDR2 SYGVNS. CDR3 size: 14 residues. After removal of 5 bases from V and 10 bases from J, the junction contained 9 bases not matched to a gene. 60 Vbeta and 13 Jbeta primers were used in PCR. Some clones are missing from TCRdb's copy, which holds only in-frame ones; the method was immunoSEQ multiplex PCR. Of about 150,000 clones listed, over 75% were seen once; the top ten hold roughly 2.9%. The rearrangement joins TRBV25-1 to TRBJ2-1, with 9 bases that match TRBD2. Sequenced material: PBMCs. This receptor was taken from a woman in her twenties or thirties in good health and CMV-seronegative. In DNA form, the CDR3 reads TGTGCCAGCAGTAGGCGGGAGGGCCTCAGCGAGCAGTTCTTC. Amino acid sequence: CASSRREGLSEQFF.